This is a list of T cell receptor beta chains from one sample in a study of TIL therapy for anti-PD-1-resistant metastatic lung cancer. Generated by immunoSEQ multiplex PCR, the TCRdb table keeps only in-frame clones and is missing some. The sample lists about 15,000 clones, roughly 86% occurring once. The starting material was blood, obtained at baseline. The receptors here all came from a person aged 25 to 85 with non-small cell lung cancer. CDR3s include the opening cysteine and the closing phenylalanine or tryptophan. The order of the fields is V gene, J gene, D gene, clone size, CDR3 protein, CDR3 DNA. D genes are given only for firm matches. For some rows the clone size is stated as once, few or many, or as a class when expanded; others skip it.

>TRBV5-8|TRBJ1-4|.|once
CASSLDRPNEKLFF
TGTGCCAGCAGCTTGGACAGGCCAAATGAAAAACTGTTTTTT
>TRBV4-1|TRBJ1-1|.|few
CASSQGPGLNTEAFF
TGCGCCAGCAGCCAAGGTCCAGGGCTGAACACTGAAGCTTTCTTT
>TRBV30|TRBJ1-6|TRBD1|.
CAWDRGSYNSPLHF
TGTGCCTGGGACAGGGGCTCCTATAATTCACCCCTCCACTTT
>TRBV7-2|TRBJ2-3|.|.
CASSMDGTDTQYF
TGTGCCAGCAGCATGGACGGGACAGATACGCAGTATTTT
>TRBV2|TRBJ2-7|.|few
CASMGTDYEQYF
TGTGCCAGCATGGGGACGGACTACGAGCAGTACTTC
>TRBV23-1|TRBJ1-6|.|.
CASSQSLFWGSTSPLHF
TGCGCCAGCAGTCAATCTTTGTTTTGGGGGAGTACTTCACCCCTCCACTTT
>TRBV18|TRBJ2-1|TRBD1|.
CASSPSPGQGVHEQFF
TGTGCCAGCTCACCCTCCCCGGGACAGGGGGTACATGAGCAGTTCTTC
>TRBV4-1|TRBJ1-3|.|once
CASSQDPGGTGNTIYF
TGCGCCAGCAGCCAAGATCCCGGAGGGACTGGAAACACCATATATTTT
>TRBV7-9|TRBJ1-1|.|.
CASSLISDTEAFF
TGTGCCAGCAGCTTGATTTCAGACACTGAAGCTTTCTTT
>TRBV29-1|TRBJ1-2|.|.
CSAGVLRAGRWGYTF
TGCAGCGCTGGGGTCCTCCGGGCTGGGAGATGGGGCTACACCTTC
>TRBV11-3|TRBJ1-6|TRBD1|.
CASSSRQGNSPLHF
TGTGCCAGCAGCTCCCGACAGGGTAACTCACCCCTCCACTTT
>TRBV2|TRBJ2-3|.|.
CASSFRGLTDTQYF
TGTGCCAGCAGTTTCAGGGGACTCACAGATACGCAGTATTTT
>TRBV19|TRBJ2-5|.|.
CASSIFPLQETQYF
TGTGCCAGTAGTATTTTTCCATTACAAGAGACCCAGTACTTC
>TRBV30|TRBJ1-1|.|.
CAWSARGGGDNTEAFF
TGTGCCTGGAGTGCCCGTGGAGGGGGGGACAACACTGAAGCTTTCTTT
>TRBV21-1|TRBJ2-2|.|.
CASSNEGNTGELFF
TGTGCCAGCAGCAACGAGGGGAACACCGGGGAGCTGTTTTTT
>TRBV7-6|TRBJ1-1|.|.
CASTSPGRTEAFF
TGTGCCAGCACCTCACCGGGGCGCACTGAAGCTTTCTTT
>TRBV27|TRBJ1-2|.|few
CASSRAQNYGYTF
TGTGCCAGCAGTCGGGCCCAAAACTATGGCTACACCTTC
>TRBV7-9|TRBJ2-7|TRBD2|.
CASSRDYYEQYF
TGTGCCAGCAGCCGGGACTACTACGAGCAGTACTTC
>TRBV19|TRBJ2-7|TRBD1|.
CASSIPGTGTSPYEQYF
TGTGCCAGTAGTATCCCCGGGACAGGGACGTCCCCCTACGAGCAGTACTTC
>TRBV7-8|TRBJ2-2|TRBD1|.
CASSKGQGAVAGELFF
TGTGCCAGCAGCAAGGGACAGGGGGCGGTAGCCGGGGAGCTGTTTTTT
>TRBV9|TRBJ2-1|TRBD2|.
CASSVDQRGIYNEQFF
TGTGCCAGCAGCGTAGATCAGCGGGGGATCTACAATGAGCAGTTCTTC
>TRBV4-3|TRBJ1-4|.|.
CASSQDWQRNEKLFF
TGCGCCAGCAGCCAAGATTGGCAGAGAAATGAAAAACTGTTTTTT